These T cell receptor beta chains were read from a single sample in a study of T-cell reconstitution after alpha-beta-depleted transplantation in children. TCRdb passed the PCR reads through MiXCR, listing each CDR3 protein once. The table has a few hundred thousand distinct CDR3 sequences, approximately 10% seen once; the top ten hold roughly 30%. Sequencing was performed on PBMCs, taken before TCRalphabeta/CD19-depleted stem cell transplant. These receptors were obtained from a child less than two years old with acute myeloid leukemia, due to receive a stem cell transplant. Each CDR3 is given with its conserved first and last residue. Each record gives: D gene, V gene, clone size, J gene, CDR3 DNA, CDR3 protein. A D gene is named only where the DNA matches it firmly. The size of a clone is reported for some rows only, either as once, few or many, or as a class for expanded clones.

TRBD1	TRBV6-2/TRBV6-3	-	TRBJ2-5	TGTGCCAGCAGTTACTCGGGGACAGCCCAAGAGACCCAGTACTTC	CASSYSGTAQETQYF
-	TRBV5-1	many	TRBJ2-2	TGCGCCAGCAGGCTCGACTGGAACACCGGGGAGCTGTTTTTT	CASRLDWNTGELFF
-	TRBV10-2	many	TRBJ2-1	TGCGCCAGCGGAATAGTCAATGAGCAGTTCTTC	CASGIVNEQFF
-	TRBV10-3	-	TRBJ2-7	TGTGCCATCAGTCTGGGCGACATGGTCTCCGAGCAGTACTTC	CAISLGDMVSEQYF
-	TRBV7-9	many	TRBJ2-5	TGTGCCAGCAGCTCACTAAAAGGGACCCAGTACTTC	CASSSLKGTQYF
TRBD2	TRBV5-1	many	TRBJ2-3	TGCGCCAGCAGCTTTGGGACTAGCGGGGGGGCTACGGATACGCAGTATTTT	CASSFGTSGGATDTQYF
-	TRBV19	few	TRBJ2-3	TGTGCCAGTAGTATCTGGGGGGGCCAGGGAGATACGCAGTATTTT	CASSIWGGQGDTQYF
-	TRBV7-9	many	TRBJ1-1	TGTGCCAGCAGCTTACGCCAGGCTGGGACTGAAGCTTTCTTT	CASSLRQAGTEAFF
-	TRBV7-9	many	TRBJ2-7	TGTGCCAGCAGCTTAGACAGGGTGAACGAGCAGTACTTC	CASSLDRVNEQYF
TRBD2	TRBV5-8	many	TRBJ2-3	TGTGCCAGCAGCTTCGCCGGGACTAGCGGGAGTGTCAGCACAGATACGCAGTATTTT	CASSFAGTSGSVSTDTQYF
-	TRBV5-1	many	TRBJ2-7	TGCGCCAGCAGCCGACCTCCCTCCTACGAGCAGTACTTC	CASSRPPSYEQYF
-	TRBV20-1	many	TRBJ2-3	TGCAGTGCTAGTTCTCCCCAGCGGAGGGACACAGATACGCAGTATTTT	CSASSPQRRDTDTQYF
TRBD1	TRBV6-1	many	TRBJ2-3	TGTGCCAGCGGTGGGACAGCGATTATGGATACGCAGTATTTT	CASGGTAIMDTQYF
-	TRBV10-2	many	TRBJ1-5	TGCGCCAGCACCTCCGGGACAATCGTTAGCAATCAGCCCCAGCATTTT	CASTSGTIVSNQPQHF
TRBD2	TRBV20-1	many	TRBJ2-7	TGCAGTGCGCCGGGACTAGCGGGAGGGCGGGGCGAGCAGTACTTC	CSAPGLAGGRGEQYF
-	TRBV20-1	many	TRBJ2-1	TGCAGTGCTAGATCAGGGTGGGAGCAGTTCTTC	CSARSGWEQFF
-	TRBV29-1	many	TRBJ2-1	TGCAGCGTCTATAGCGGCAATGAGCAGTTCTTC	CSVYSGNEQFF
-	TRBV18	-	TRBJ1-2	TGTGCCAGCTCATCGAGTAGGGGCACTGGCTACACCTTC	CASSSSRGTGYTF
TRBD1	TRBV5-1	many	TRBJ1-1	TGCGCCAGCAGCTTTCCGGACAGGGCCCACACTGAAGCTTTCTTT	CASSFPDRAHTEAFF
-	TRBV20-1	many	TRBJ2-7	TGCAGTGCTAGAAGGGGGACTGCCGGCTTCGAGCAGTACTTC	CSARRGTAGFEQYF
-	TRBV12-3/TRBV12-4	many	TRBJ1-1	TGTGCCAGCAGTCCAGGGACCACTGAAGCTTTCTTT	CASSPGTTEAFF
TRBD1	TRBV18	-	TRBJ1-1	TGTGCCGGCTCACTCGGACAGGGAAACACTGAAGCTTTCTTT	CAGSLGQGNTEAFF
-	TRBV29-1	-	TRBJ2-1	TGCAGCGTTGAAAGGTTGCGGGGTGAGCAGTTCTTC	CSVERLRGEQFF
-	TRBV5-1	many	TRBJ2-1	TGCGCCAGCAGCTTGGTTAAGGCTACAAAACTCCCGGACAATGAGCAGTTCTTC	CASSLVKATKLPDNEQFF
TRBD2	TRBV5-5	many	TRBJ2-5	TGTGCCAGCAGCTTTGGGACTAGCGGGAGACTTCGGGAGACCCAGTACTTC	CASSFGTSGRLRETQYF
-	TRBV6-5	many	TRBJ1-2	TGTGCCAGCAGTTACTCCGGCAGAAACTATGGCTACACCTTC	CASSYSGRNYGYTF
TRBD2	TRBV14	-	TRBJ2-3	TGTGCCAGCAGCCTCCGATTGTTAGCGGGTACCACAGATACGCAGTATTTT	CASSLRLLAGTTDTQYF
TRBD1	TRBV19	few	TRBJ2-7	TGTGCCAGTCTGGACAGGGTGCTCTACGAGCAGTACTTC	CASLDRVLYEQYF
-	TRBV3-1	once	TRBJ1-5	TGTGCCAGCAGTTTACGTTCATGGGCGGCAAGGAGCAATCAGCCCCAGCATTTT	CASSLRSWAARSNQPQHF
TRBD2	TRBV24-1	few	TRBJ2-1	TGTGCCACCAGTCATCAGGGAGGGTCCTCCTACAATGAGCAGTTCTTC	CATSHQGGSSYNEQFF